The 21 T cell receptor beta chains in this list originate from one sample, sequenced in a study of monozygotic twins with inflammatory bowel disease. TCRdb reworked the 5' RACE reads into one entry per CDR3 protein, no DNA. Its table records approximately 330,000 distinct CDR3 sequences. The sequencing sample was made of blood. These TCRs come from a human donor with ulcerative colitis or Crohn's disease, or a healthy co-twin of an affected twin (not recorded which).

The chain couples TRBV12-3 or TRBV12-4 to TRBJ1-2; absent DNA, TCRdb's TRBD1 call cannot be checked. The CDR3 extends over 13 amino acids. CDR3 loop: CASRRTGSYGYTF.

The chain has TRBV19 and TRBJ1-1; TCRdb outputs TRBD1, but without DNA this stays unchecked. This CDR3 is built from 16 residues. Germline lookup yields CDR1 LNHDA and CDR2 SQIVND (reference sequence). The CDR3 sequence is CASTTILTGGNTEAFF. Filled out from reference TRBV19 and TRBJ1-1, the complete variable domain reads DGGITQSPKYLFRKEGQNVTLSCEQNLNHDAMYWYRQDPGQGLRLIYYSQIVNDFQKGDIAEGYSVSREKKESFPLTVTSAQKNPTAFYLCASTTILTGGNTEAFFGQGTRLTVV.

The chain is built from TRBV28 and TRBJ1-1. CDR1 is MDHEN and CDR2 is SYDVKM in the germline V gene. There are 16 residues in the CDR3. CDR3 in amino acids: CASSLSPGQINTEAFF.

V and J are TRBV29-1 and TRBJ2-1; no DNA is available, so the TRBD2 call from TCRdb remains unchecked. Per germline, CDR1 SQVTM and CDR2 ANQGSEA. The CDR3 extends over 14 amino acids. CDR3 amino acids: CSVRGLAGGFEQFF.

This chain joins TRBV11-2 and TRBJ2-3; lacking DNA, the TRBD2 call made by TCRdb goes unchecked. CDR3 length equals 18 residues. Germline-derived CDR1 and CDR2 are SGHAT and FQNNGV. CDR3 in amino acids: CASSVGYSGGFTTDTQYF. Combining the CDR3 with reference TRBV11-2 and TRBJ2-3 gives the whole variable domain EAGVAQSPRYKIIEKRQSVAFWCNPISGHATLYWYQQILGQGPKLLIQFQNNGVVDDSQLPKDRFSAERLKGVDSTLKIQPAKLEDSAVYLCASSVGYSGGFTTDTQYFGPGTRLTVL.

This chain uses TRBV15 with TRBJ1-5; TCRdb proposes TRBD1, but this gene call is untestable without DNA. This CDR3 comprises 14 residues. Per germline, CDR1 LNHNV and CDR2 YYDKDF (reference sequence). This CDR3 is CATSRQGSDQPQHF.

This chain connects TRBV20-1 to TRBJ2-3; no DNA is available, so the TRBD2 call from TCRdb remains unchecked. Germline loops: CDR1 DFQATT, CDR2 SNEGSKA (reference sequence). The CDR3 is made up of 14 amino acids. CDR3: CSAGLAGPTDTQYF.

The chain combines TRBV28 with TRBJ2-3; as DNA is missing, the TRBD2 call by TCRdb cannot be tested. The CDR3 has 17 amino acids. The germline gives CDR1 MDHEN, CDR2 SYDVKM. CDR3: CASSPQLAGVGADTQYF.

CDR3 protein: CASSLEDRRNTEAFF. The chain is built from TRBV5-1 and TRBJ1-1; no DNA is available, so the TRBD1 call from TCRdb remains unchecked. The CDR3 is made up of 15 amino acids. Germline V gives CDR1 SGHRS, CDR2 YFSETQ.

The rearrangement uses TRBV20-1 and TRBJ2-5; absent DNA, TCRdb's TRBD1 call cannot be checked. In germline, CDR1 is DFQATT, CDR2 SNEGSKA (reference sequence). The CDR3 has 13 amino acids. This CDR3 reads CSARLDSQETQYF.

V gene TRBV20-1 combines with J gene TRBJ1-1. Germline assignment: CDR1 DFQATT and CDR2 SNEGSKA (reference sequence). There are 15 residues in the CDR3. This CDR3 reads CSASAKRPRNTEAFF.

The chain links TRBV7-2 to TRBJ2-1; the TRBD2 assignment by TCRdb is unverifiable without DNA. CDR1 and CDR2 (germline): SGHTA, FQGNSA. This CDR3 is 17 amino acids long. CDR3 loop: CASSPSRLAGGGNEQFF.

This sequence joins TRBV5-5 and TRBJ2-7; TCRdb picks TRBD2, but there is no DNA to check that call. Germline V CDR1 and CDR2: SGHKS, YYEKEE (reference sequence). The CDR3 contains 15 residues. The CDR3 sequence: CASSLEAGNSYEQYF.

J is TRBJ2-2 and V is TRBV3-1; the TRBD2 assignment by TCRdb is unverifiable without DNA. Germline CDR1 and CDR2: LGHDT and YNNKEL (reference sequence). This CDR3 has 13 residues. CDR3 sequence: CASSQGGTGELFF.

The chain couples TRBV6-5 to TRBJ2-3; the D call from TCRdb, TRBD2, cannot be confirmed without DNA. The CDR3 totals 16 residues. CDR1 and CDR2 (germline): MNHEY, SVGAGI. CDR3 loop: CASSYSAGISTDTQYF.

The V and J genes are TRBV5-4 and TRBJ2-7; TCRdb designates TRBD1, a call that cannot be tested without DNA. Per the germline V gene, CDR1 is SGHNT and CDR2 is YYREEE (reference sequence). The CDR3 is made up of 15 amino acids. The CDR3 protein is CASSSGLSFLYEQYF.

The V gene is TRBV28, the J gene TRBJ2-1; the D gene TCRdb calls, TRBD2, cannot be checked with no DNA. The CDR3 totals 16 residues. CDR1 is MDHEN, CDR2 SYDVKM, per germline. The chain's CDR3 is CASSFLLAGEGNEQFF.

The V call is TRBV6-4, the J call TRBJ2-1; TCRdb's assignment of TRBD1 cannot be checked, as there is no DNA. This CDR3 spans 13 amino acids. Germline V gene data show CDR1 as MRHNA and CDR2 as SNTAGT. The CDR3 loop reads CASSGRGGNEQFF.

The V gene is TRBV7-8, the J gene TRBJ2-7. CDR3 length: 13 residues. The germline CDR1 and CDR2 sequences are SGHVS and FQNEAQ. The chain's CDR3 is CASSLFNPSEQYF.

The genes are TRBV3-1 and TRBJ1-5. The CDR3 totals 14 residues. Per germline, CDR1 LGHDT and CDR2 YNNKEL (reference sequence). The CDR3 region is CASSQGRNNQPQHF.

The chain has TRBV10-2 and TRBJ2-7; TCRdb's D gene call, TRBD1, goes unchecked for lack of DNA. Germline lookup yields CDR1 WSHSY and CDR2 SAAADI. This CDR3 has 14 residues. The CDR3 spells CASKETEGAYEQYF.